A single sample gave rise to the 3 T cell receptor beta chains below, sequenced in a study of blood T cell repertoires in COVID-19. The method was immunoSEQ multiplex PCR; TCRdb's version includes in-frame clones alone and lacks a portion of them. The sample lists 200,000 to 300,000 clones, approximately 81% occurring once. The sequenced sample was peripheral blood. The receptors come from a woman at least 80 years old with acute or convalescent COVID-19.

Points on this clone: The germline gene is not matched at one end of the junction; a read error may be the cause. The J gene is TRBJ2-5, the V gene TRBV5-4, with 10 bases that match TRBD2. Germline V gives CDR1 SGHNT, CDR2 YYREEE (reference sequence). The CDR3 loop spans 15 amino acids. The CDR3 coding sequence is TGTGCCAGCAGCTTGGGAGCGGGGGGGCGAGAGATCCAGTACTTC. As protein: CASSLGAGGREIQYF.

CDR3 in amino acids: CAWSASVRGNQPQHF. In DNA, the CDR3 is TGTGCCTGGAGCGCGTCTGTTCGGGGCAATCAGCCCCAGCATTTT. The chain recombines TRBV30 with TRBJ1-5; no firm D call. V was trimmed by 3 bases and J by 2 bases, leaving 14 bases between them. This CDR3 contains 15 residues. Germline loops: CDR1 GTSNPN, CDR2 SVGIG (reference sequence).

The V call is TRBV27, the J call TRBJ2-7; 9 bases align to TRBD2. Germline CDR1 is MNHEY and CDR2 is SMNVEV (reference sequence). This CDR3 is 17 amino acids long. Trimming took 5 bases from V and 8 from J; bases not matched to a gene: 19. The CDR3 here is CASSVLGKTSGTNKQYF. CDR3 DNA sequence: TGTGCCAGCAGTGTTCTCGGGAAGACTAGCGGAACTAACAAGCAGTACTTC.